This entry lists 9 T cell receptor beta chains sequenced from one sample in a study of OX40 agonist ivuxolimab in advanced cancers. TCRdb keeps only in-frame clones here, not all; method: immunoSEQ multiplex PCR. The table lists tens of thousands of clones, over 80% of them singletons. This material consisted of CD4+ or CD8+ T cells sorted from blood, taken in a trial of the OX40 agonist ivuxolimab. The receptor source for this set is an adult with an advanced solid tumor such as melanoma, head and neck, liver or kidney cancer.

This clone occurred once. The rearrangement uses TRBV6-5 and TRBJ1-1; no clear D gene. With 2 bases removed from V and 2 bases from J, the gap between germline ends came to 9 bases. The germline V gene has CDR1 MNHEY and CDR2 SVGAGI. This CDR3 spans 14 amino acids. The CDR3 loop is CASSYGSRNTEAFF. The DNA for the CDR3 is TGTGCCAGCAGTTACGGCAGCCGAAACACTGAAGCTTTCTTT.

The CDR3 loop reads CASSPPTKTQYF. In nucleotides, the CDR3 is TGTGCCAGCAGCCCTCCTACGAAGACCCAGTACTTC. V usage is TRBV7-2 and J usage is TRBJ2-5, with D unclear. Per germline, CDR1 SGHTA and CDR2 FQGNSA. The CDR3 is 12 amino acids. V was shortened by 5 bases and J by 6 bases, with 10 bases between the two germline ends.

This clone was observed once. The rearrangement uses TRBV2 and TRBJ2-1, with TRBD2 matching 15 bases. Per the germline V gene, CDR1 is SNHLY and CDR2 is FYNNEI. The junction had 13 bases not matched to a gene; V was cut back by 8 bases and J by 2 bases. The CDR3 is made up of 19 amino acids. CDR3 loop: CASDGTSGGLGSPYNEQFF. The CDR3 DNA sequence: TGTGCCAGCGATGGGACTAGCGGGGGGTTGGGGAGCCCCTACAATGAGCAGTTCTTC.

The V gene is TRBV6-1, the J gene TRBJ2-5, with D uncertain. There are 11 residues in the CDR3. V shed 5 bases and J shed 4 bases, with 5 bases lying between them. Germline lookup yields CDR1 MNHNS and CDR2 SASEGT. The chain's CDR3 is CASSKTETQYF. The CDR3 DNA sequence: TGTGCCAGCAGTAAGACAGAGACCCAGTACTTC.

The chain carries TRBV19 and TRBJ1-4; TRBD1 matches 7 bases. There are 16 residues in the CDR3. The J segment lost 3 bases and the V segment lost 5 bases, leaving 9 bases of the junction unmatched. The germline V gene encodes CDR1 LNHDA and CDR2 SQIVND (reference sequence). The CDR3: CASSATNRGSNEKLFF. Written as DNA, the CDR3 is TGTGCCAGTAGTGCAACGAACAGGGGATCTAATGAAAAACTGTTTTTT.

This clone showed up just a few times. Other DNA sequences in the sample encode the same CDR3. The CDR3 DNA is TGTGCCAGCACCCGGGGACTAGGGAACACCGGGGAGCTGTTTTTT. This encodes CASTRGLGNTGELFF. The J gene is TRBJ2-2, the V gene TRBV2; 8 positions agree with TRBD2. Germline assignment: CDR1 SNHLY and CDR2 FYNNEI. With V trimmed by 7 bases and J by 1 base, 5 bases remained unmatched. CDR3 length: 15 amino acids.

The chain carries TRBV5-4 and TRBJ1-2; 9 bases fit TRBD1. V trimming: 3 bases; J trimming: 4 bases; junction bases outside the gene matches: 10. Germline V gives CDR1 SGHNT, CDR2 YYREEE (reference sequence). The length of the CDR3 is 16 residues. The CDR3 sequence: CASSWGGQGGGYGYTF. The CDR3 DNA follows: TGTGCCAGCAGCTGGGGGGGACAGGGAGGAGGCTATGGCTACACCTTC.

This clone was observed a few times. The V gene is TRBV28, the J gene TRBJ1-2, with TRBD1 as a possible D gene (6 bases). The CDR3 sequence is 12 residues long. With 7 bases removed from V and 2 bases from J, the gap between germline ends came to 8 bases. In germline, CDR1 is MDHEN, CDR2 SYDVKM. The CDR3 DNA follows: TGTGCCAGCATGGACAGCAACTATGGCTACACCTTC. This sequence encodes CASMDSNYGYTF.

The rearrangement joins TRBV4-1 to TRBJ1-2; unclear D gene. Trimming pared 1 base from V and 3 bases from J, leaving 3 bases between. The CDR3 runs 12 residues. Germline V gene lookup returns CDR1 MGHRA and CDR2 YSYEKL. The CDR3 region is CASSQADYGYTF. CDR3 nucleotides: TGCGCCAGCAGCCAAGCGGACTATGGCTACACCTTC.